Listed below are T cell receptor beta chains from one sample, sequenced in a study of naive and memory T cell subsets. TCRdb reprocessed the UMI-ligation and nested PCR reads with MiXCR, giving one entry per CDR3 protein. The table has some 110,000 distinct CDR3 sequences, 14% seen once. The specimen was naive CD8+ T cells from blood. All receptors come from a human donor in good health. The CDR3 runs from the conserved cysteine through the conserved F or W. D genes are given only for firm matches. Size tells how often a clone was seen (once, few, many) or the class of an expanded clone, and some rows leave it out.

d_call: NA; v_call: TRBV6-2/TRBV6-3; clone_size: many; j_call: TRBJ2-7; cdr3_nt: TGTGCCAGCAGTTGGGCAGGGGCCTACGAGCAGTACTTC; cdr3_aa: CASSWAGAYEQYF
d_call: NA; v_call: TRBV13; clone_size: few; j_call: TRBJ2-1; cdr3_nt: TGTGCCAGCAGCCCTATAAGGCCGAGCTCCTACAATGAGCAGTTCTTC; cdr3_aa: CASSPIRPSSYNEQFF
d_call: NA; v_call: TRBV4-3; clone_size: few; j_call: TRBJ1-6; cdr3_nt: TGCGCCAGCAGCCAGGAGGACAGTTCACCCCTCCACTTT; cdr3_aa: CASSQEDSSPLHF
d_call: NA; v_call: TRBV6-6; clone_size: NA; j_call: TRBJ1-1; cdr3_nt: TGTGCCAGCAACCCTAACTCGGGCACTGAAGCTTTCTTT; cdr3_aa: CASNPNSGTEAFF
d_call: NA; v_call: TRBV15; clone_size: NA; j_call: TRBJ1-5; cdr3_nt: TGTGCCACCAGCAGAGGGACGTCCTTAGGCCAGCCCCAGCATTTT; cdr3_aa: CATSRGTSLGQPQHF
d_call: NA; v_call: TRBV4-3; clone_size: many; j_call: TRBJ2-2; cdr3_nt: TGCGCCAGCAGCCAAGTCCCAGGGCGAAACGGGGAGCTGTTTTTT; cdr3_aa: CASSQVPGRNGELFF
d_call: NA; v_call: TRBV5-4; clone_size: NA; j_call: TRBJ2-1; cdr3_nt: TGTGCCAGCACCCCTGAGTCGCGCAATGAGCAGTTCTTC; cdr3_aa: CASTPESRNEQFF
d_call: NA; v_call: TRBV27; clone_size: NA; j_call: TRBJ1-4; cdr3_nt: TGTGCCAGCAGTTTTAGAGGGCTAAATGAAAAACTGTTTTTT; cdr3_aa: CASSFRGLNEKLFF
d_call: NA; v_call: TRBV7-3; clone_size: few; j_call: TRBJ2-1; cdr3_nt: TGTGCCAGCAGCTTAGTAGGGGACGGCGATGAGCAGTTCTTC; cdr3_aa: CASSLVGDGDEQFF
d_call: NA; v_call: TRBV6-6; clone_size: NA; j_call: TRBJ1-1; cdr3_nt: TGTGCCAGCAGTTACTCCCGTCCAGCTGAAGCTTTCTTT; cdr3_aa: CASSYSRPAEAFF
d_call: NA; v_call: TRBV13; clone_size: NA; j_call: TRBJ1-2; cdr3_nt: TGTGCCAGCAGCACGCGAGGGGCTAACTATGGCTACACCTTC; cdr3_aa: CASSTRGANYGYTF
d_call: TRBD2; v_call: TRBV11-2; clone_size: NA; j_call: TRBJ2-5; cdr3_nt: TGTGCCAGCAGCTCGCGGACTAGTTTTGAAGAGACCCAGTACTTC; cdr3_aa: CASSSRTSFEETQYF
d_call: NA; v_call: TRBV16; clone_size: many; j_call: TRBJ1-5; cdr3_nt: TGTGCCAGCAGCCAACGAGGGATCCAGCCCCAGCATTTT; cdr3_aa: CASSQRGIQPQHF
d_call: NA; v_call: TRBV6-5; clone_size: many; j_call: TRBJ2-3; cdr3_nt: TGTGCCAGCAGTTACTCGAGCCCGACTACGCAGTATTTT; cdr3_aa: CASSYSSPTTQYF
d_call: TRBD1; v_call: TRBV5-1; clone_size: NA; j_call: TRBJ2-5; cdr3_nt: TGCGCCAGCAGCGTACCACAGGGGGCGAGGGAGACCCAGTACTTC; cdr3_aa: CASSVPQGARETQYF
d_call: NA; v_call: TRBV12-3/TRBV12-4; clone_size: many; j_call: TRBJ1-6; cdr3_nt: TGTGCCAGCAGTTTCCCACAAGGTTTGTCCCTCCACTTT; cdr3_aa: CASSFPQGLSLHF
d_call: NA; v_call: TRBV7-8; clone_size: NA; j_call: TRBJ2-2; cdr3_nt: TGTGCCAACCAAGGGGACACCGGGGAGCTGTTTTTT; cdr3_aa: CANQGDTGELFF
d_call: NA; v_call: TRBV30; clone_size: many; j_call: TRBJ1-1; cdr3_nt: TGTGCCTGGCAACGAGGCGACGCAGTCAACACTGAAGCTTTCTTT; cdr3_aa: CAWQRGDAVNTEAFF
d_call: NA; v_call: TRBV20-1; clone_size: NA; j_call: TRBJ2-1; cdr3_nt: TGCAGTGCTACTAAGTACAATGAGCAGTTCTTC; cdr3_aa: CSATKYNEQFF